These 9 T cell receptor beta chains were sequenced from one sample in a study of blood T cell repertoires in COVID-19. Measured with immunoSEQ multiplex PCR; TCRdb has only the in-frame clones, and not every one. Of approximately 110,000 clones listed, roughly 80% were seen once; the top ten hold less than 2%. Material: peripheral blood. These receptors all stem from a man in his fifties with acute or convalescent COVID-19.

Written as DNA, the CDR3 is TGTGCCAGCAGTCCTGGGCGTGTGGCTGAGCAGTTCTTC. Translation: CASSPGRVAEQFF. The rearrangement links TRBV6-6 to TRBJ2-1; D is undetermined. CDR3 length: 13 amino acids. CDR1 and CDR2 from the germline V gene are MNHNY and SVGAGI (reference sequence). Trimming shortened V by 5 bases and J by 9 bases, and 14 bases separated the two germline ends.

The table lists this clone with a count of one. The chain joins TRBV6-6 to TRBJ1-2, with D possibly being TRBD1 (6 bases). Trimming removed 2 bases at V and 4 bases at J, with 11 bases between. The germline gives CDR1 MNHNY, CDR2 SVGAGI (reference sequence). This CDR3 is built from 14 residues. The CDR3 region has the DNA TGTGCCAGCAGTTACCCCACAGGGCTCTATGGCTACACCTTC. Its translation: CASSYPTGLYGYTF.

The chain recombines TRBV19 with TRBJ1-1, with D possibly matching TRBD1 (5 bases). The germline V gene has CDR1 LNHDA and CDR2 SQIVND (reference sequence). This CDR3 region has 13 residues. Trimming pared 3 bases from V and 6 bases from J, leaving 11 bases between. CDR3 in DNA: TGTGCCAGTAGTATCGGGGGGAAGGCTGAAGCTTTCTTT. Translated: CASSIGGKAEAFF.

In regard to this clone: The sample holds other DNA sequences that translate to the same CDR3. The CDR3 bases are TGTGCCAGCAGCTTTAGGAGAGGTTACGAGCAGTACGTC. Encoded protein: CASSFRRGYEQYV. This sequence joins TRBV5-8 and TRBJ2-7, with D unclear. The length of the CDR3 is 13 residues. Germline-derived CDR1 and CDR2 are SGHTS and YDEGEE. V was shortened by 2 bases and J by 4 bases, with 10 bases between the two germline ends.

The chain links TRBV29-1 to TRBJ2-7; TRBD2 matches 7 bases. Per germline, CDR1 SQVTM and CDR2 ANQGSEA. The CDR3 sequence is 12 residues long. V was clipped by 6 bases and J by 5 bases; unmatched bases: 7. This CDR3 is CSVRGGSNEQYV. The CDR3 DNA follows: TGCAGCGTCCGGGGAGGGTCCAACGAGCAGTACGTC.

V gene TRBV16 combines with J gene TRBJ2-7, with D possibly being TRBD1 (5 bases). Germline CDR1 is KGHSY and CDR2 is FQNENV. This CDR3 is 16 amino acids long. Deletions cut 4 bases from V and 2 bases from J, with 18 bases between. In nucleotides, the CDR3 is TGTGCCAGCAGCCCAGCAGTTAGCAGGGCTACCTACGAGCAGTACTTC. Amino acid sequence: CASSPAVSRATYEQYF.

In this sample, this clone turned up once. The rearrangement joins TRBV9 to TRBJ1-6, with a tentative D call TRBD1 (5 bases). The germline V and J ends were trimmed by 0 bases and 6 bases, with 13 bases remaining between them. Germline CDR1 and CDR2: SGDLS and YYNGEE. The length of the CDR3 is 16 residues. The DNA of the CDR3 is TGTGCCAGCAGCGTAGCTGTTGGGCAGGGTAATTCACCCCTCCACTTT. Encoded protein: CASSVAVGQGNSPLHF. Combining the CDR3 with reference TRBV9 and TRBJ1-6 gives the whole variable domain DSGVTQTPKHLITATGQRVTLRCSPRSGDLSVYWYQQSLDQGLQFLIQYYNGEERAKGNILERFSAQQFPDLHSELNLSSLELGDSALYFCASSVAVGQGNSPLHFGNGTRLTVT.

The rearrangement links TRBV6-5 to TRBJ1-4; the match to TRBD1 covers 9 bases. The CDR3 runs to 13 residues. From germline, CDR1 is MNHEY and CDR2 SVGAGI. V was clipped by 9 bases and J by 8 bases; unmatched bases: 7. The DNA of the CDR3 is TGTGCCAGTGGTTGGGACAGGGAGGAAAAACTGTTTTTT. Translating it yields CASGWDREEKLFF.

Written as DNA, the CDR3 is TGTGCCAGCAGTGAAGCTGGGGGGGCAAGTTCACCCCTCCACTTT. Its protein is CASSEAGGASSPLHF. This chain connects TRBV6-1 to TRBJ1-6, with D possibly matching TRBD1 (6 bases). This CDR3 has 15 amino acids. Germline CDR1 and CDR2: MNHNS and SASEGT. V shed 0 bases and J shed 9 bases, with 12 bases lying between them.